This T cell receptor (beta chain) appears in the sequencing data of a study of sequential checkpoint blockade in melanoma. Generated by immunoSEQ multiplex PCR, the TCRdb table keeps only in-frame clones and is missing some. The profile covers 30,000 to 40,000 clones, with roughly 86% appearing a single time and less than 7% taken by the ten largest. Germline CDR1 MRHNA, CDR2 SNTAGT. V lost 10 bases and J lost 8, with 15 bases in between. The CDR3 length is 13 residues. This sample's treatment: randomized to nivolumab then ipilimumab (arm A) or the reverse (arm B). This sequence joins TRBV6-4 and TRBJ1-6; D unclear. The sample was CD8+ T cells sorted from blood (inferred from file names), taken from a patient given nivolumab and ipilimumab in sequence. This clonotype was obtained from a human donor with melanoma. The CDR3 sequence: CANKRYFDSPLHF. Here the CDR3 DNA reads TGTGCCAACAAGCGCTACTTTGATTCACCCCTCCACTTT.